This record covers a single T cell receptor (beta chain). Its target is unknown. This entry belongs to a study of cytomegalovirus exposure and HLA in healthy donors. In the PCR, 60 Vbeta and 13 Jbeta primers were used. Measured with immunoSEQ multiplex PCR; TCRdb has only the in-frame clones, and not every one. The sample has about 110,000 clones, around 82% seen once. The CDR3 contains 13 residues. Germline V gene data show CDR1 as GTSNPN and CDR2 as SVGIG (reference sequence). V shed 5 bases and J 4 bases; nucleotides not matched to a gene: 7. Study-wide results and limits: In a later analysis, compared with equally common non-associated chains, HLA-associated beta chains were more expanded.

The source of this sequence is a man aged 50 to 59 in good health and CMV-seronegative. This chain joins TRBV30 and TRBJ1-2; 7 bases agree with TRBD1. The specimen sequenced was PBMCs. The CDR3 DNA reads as TGTGCCTGGGGGGACAGTCAAGCCTATGGCTACACCTTC. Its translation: CAWGDSQAYGYTF.